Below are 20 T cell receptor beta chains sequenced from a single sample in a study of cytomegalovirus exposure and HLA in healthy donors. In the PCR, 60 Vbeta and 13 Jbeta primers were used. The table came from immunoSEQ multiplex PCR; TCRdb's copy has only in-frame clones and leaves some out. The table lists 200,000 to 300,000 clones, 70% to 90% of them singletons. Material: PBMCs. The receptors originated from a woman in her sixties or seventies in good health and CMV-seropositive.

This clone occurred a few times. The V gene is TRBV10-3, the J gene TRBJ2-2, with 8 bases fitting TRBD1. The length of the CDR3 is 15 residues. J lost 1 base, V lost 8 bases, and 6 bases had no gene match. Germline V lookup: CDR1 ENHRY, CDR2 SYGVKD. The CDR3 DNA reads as TGTGCCATCGACTCCGGGACAGGGAACACCGGGGAGCTGTTTTTT. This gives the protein CAIDSGTGNTGELFF.

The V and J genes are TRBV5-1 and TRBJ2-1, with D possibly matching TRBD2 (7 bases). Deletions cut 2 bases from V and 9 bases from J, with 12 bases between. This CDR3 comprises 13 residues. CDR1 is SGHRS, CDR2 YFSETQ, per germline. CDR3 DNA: TGCGCCAGCAGCTTAAGGGGAGGGGGTGAGCAGTTCTTC. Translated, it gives CASSLRGGGEQFF.

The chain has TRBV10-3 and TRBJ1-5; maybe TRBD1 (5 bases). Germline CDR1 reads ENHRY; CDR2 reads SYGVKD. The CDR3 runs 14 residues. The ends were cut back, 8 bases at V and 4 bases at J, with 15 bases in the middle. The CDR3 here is CAIGGKVQNQPQHF. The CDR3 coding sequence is TGTGCCATCGGGGGGAAAGTCCAGAATCAGCCCCAGCATTTT.

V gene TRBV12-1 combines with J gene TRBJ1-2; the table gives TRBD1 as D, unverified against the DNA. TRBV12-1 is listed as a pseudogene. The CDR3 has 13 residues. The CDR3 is CASSLQSDYGYTF. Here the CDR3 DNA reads TGTGCCAGCAGCCTACAGAGTGACTATGGCTACACCTTC.

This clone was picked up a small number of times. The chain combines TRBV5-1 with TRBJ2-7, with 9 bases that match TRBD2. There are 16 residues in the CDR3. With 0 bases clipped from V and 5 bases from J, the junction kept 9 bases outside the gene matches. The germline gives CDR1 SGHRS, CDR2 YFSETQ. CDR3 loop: CASSLGPGLAWNEQYF. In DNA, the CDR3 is TGCGCCAGCAGCTTGGGGCCGGGACTAGCTTGGAACGAGCAGTACTTC.

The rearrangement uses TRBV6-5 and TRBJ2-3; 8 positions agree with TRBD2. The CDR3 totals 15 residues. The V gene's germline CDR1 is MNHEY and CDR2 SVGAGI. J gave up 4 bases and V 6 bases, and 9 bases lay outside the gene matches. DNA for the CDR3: TGTGCCAGCAGACCTCCGGGACTAGGCGCAGATACGCAGTATTTT. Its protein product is CASRPPGLGADTQYF.

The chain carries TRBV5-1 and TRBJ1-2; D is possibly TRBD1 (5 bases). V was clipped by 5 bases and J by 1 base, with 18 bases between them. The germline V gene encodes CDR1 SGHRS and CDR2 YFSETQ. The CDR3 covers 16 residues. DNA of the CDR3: TGCGCCAGCAGGACCGGGGGATCCCCTAATAACTATGGCTACACCTTC. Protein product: CASRTGGSPNNYGYTF.

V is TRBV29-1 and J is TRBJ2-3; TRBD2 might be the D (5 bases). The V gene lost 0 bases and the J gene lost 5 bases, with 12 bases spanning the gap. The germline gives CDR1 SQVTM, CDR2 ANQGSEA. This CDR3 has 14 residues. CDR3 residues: CSVEEWERGDTQYF. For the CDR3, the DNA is TGCAGCGTTGAAGAGTGGGAGAGAGGAGATACGCAGTATTTT.

The CDR3 DNA sequence: TGTGCCAGCATCGACAGGGAGTATACTGGAAACACCATATATTTT. It encodes CASIDREYTGNTIYF. This chain connects TRBV2 to TRBJ1-3, with TRBD1 matching 7 bases. The CDR3 contains 15 residues. The V and J ends lost 7 bases and 2 bases, in that order; junction bases with no gene match: 8. Germline assignment: CDR1 SNHLY and CDR2 FYNNEI. The full variable domain, its missing parts supplied by reference TRBV2 and TRBJ1-3, is EPEVTQTPSHQVTQMGQEVILRCVPISNHLYFYWYRQILGQKVEFLVSFYNNEISEKSEIFDDQFSVERPDGSNFTLKIRSTKLEDSAMYFCASIDREYTGNTIYFGEGSWLTVV.

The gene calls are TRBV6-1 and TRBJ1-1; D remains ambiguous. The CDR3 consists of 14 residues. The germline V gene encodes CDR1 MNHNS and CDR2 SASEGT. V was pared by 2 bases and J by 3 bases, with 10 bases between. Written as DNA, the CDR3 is TGTGCCAGCAGTGAACAGGTTTCGGACACTGAAGCTTTCTTT. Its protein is CASSEQVSDTEAFF.

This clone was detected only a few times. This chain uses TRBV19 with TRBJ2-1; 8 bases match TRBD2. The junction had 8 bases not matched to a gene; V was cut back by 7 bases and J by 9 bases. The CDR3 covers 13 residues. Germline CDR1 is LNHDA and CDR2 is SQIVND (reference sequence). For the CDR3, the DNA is TGTGCCAGTACGGGACTAGGGGATCGTGAGCAGTTCTTC. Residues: CASTGLGDREQFF.

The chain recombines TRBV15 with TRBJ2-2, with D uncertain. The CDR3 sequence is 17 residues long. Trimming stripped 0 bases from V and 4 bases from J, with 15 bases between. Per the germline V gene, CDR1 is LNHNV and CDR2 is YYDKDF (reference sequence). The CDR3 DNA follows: TGTGCCACCAGCAGAGATGCGCGGCTTCGACTCACCGGGGAGCTGTTTTTT. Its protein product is CATSRDARLRLTGELFF.

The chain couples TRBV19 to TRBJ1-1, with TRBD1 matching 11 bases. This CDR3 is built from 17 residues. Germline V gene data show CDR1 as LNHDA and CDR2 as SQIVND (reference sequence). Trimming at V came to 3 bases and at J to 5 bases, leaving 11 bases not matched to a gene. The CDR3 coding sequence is TGTGCCAGTAGTATCCGGGACAGGGGGAGACGTGTGACTGAAGCTTTCTTT. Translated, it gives CASSIRDRGRRVTEAFF.

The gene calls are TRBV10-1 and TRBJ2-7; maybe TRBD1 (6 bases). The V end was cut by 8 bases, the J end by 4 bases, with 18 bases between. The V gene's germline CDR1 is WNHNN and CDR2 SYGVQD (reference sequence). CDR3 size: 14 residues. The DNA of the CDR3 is TGCGCCAGCTCGGGAACAAGAACAGGGTACGAGCAGTACTTC. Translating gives CASSGTRTGYEQYF.

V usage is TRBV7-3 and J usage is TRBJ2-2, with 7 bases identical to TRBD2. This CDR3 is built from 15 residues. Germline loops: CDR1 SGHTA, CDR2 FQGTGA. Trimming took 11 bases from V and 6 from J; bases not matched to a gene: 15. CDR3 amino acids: CASSPTGGGPGELFF. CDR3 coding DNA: TGTGCCTCCAGCCCCACGGGAGGAGGTCCCGGGGAGCTGTTTTTT.

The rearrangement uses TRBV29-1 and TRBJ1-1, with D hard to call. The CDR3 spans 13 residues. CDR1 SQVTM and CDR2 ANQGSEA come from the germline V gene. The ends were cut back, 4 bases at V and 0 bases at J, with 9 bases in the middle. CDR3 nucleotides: TGCAGCGTTGTGGCAGGTTTGAACACTGAAGCTTTCTTT. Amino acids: CSVVAGLNTEAFF.

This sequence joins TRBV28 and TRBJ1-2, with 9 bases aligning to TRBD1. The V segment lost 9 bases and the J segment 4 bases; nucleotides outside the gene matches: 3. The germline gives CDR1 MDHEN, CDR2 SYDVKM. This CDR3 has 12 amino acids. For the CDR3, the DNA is TGTGCCAGTACAGGGGGCTTCTATGGCTACACCTTC. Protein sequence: CASTGGFYGYTF.

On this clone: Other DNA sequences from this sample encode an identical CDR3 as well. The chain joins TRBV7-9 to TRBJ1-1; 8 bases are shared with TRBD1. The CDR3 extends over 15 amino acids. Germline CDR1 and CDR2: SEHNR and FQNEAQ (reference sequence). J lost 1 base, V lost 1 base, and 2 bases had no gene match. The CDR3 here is CASSLEGQGNTEAFF. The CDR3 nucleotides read TGTGCCAGCAGCTTAGAAGGACAGGGGAACACTGAAGCTTTCTTT.

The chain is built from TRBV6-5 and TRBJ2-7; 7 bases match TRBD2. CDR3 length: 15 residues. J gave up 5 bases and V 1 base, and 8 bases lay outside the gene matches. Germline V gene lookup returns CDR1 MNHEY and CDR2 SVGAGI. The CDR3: CASSYFLASGHEQYF. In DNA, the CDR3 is TGTGCCAGCAGTTACTTTCTAGCTAGCGGCCACGAGCAGTACTTC.

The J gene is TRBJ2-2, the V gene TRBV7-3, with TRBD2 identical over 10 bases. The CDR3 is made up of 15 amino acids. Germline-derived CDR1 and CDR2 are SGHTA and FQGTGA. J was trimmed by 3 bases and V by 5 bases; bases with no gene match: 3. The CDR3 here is CASSPSGGDTGELFF. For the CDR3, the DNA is TGTGCCAGCAGCCCAAGCGGGGGGGACACCGGGGAGCTGTTTTTT.